The present T cell receptor (beta chain) was sequenced within a study of long-term antiretroviral therapy in people with HIV. The study's findings and limits: Controls showed broader CDR3 length ranges than did the HIV repertoires. Even long-term ART left TRB diversity below transplant donor controls, despite gains.

The CDR3 length is 16 residues. Germline loops: CDR1 SNHLY, CDR2 FYNNEI. Trimming cost V 3 bases and J 1 base, with 12 bases left between them. Treatment locations for all participants with HIV were in the United States. As concerns this clone: What it recognizes is unknown.

immunoSEQ v3.0 was run at survey level. Sequencing set out to capture roughly 35,000-50,000 T-cell genomes per sample. Data came from immunoSEQ multiplex PCR; TCRdb stores just in-frame clones and leaves some out. Of tens of thousands of clones listed, around four fifths were seen once; the top ten hold about 4.6%. The material sequenced was unsorted PBMCs, taken 0.5 years after starting antiretroviral therapy. This chain joins TRBV2 and TRBJ2-2, with D unclear. The TCR sequence derives from a man aged 18 to 35 with HIV. The CDR3 nucleotides are TGTGCCAGCAGTGATCCCTTTTTAGGGAACACCGGGGAGCTGTTTTTT. This encodes CASSDPFLGNTGELFF.